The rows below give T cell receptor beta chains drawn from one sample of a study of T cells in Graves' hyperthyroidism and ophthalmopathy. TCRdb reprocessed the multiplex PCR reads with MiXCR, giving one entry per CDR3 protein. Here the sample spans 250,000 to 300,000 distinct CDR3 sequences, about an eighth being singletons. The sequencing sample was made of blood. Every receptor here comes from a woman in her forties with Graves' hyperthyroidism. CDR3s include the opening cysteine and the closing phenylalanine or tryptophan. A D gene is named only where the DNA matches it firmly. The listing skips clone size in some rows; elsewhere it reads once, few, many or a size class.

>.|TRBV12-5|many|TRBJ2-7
TGTGCTAGTGGTTTGTACGGGGGAGAGCAGTACTTC
CASGLYGGEQYF
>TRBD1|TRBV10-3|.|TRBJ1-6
TGTGCCAGCTGGACAGGGTGGAATTCACCCCTCCACTTT
CASWTGWNSPLHF
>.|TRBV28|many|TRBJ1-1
TGTGCCAGCCTGGTTGGGGGCCCGAACACTGAAGCTTTCTTT
CASLVGGPNTEAFF
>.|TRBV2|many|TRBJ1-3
TGTGCCAGCACTAAACCCGCGGCTGGAAACACCATATATTTT
CASTKPAAGNTIYF
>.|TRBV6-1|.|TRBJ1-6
TGTGCCAGCAGAGCGACAGGCCTCTCCTATAATTCACCCCCCCACTTT
CASRATGLSYNSPPHF
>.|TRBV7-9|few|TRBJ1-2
TGTGCCAGCAGCCAAAATGCAGGGGCCAACTATGGCTACACCTTC
CASSQNAGANYGYTF
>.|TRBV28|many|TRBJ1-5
TGTGCCAGCAGCGGGGAGAAGATCGGTAATAGCAATCAGCCCCAGCATTTT
CASSGEKIGNSNQPQHF
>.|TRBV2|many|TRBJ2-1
TGTGCCAGCAGTGATGGGGACGTATACAATGAGCAGTTCTTC
CASSDGDVYNEQFF
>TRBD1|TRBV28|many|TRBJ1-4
TGTGCCAGCAGTTCTAGGGGGCTTACTAATGAAAAACTGTTTTTT
CASSSRGLTNEKLFF
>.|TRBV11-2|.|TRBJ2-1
TGTGCCAGCATGGTCCGGGACAAGTCCTACAATGAGCAGTTCTTC
CASMVRDKSYNEQFF
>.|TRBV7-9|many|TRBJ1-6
TGTGCCAGCAGTTCAGGGAATTCACCCCTCCACTTT
CASSSGNSPLHF
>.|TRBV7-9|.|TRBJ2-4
TGTGCCAGCAGCCCCTGGGGGCGGACAGAGAAAAACATTCAGTACTTC
CASSPWGRTEKNIQYF
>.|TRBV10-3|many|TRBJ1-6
TGTGCCATCAGTGTTGACAGTTCCAATTCACCCCTCCACTTT
CAISVDSSNSPLHF
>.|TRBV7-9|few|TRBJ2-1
TGTGCCAGCAGCCCCCTGGGGGGCAGCAATGAGCAGTTCTTC
CASSPLGGSNEQFF
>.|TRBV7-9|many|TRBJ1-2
TGTGCCAGCAGCGACTCAGGGAGAGCTAACTATGGCTACACCTTC
CASSDSGRANYGYTF
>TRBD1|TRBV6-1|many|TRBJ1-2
TGTGCCAGCAGTGAAATTGGGACAGGGGGCTATGGCTACACCTTC
CASSEIGTGGYGYTF
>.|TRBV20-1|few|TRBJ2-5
TGCAGCTTCATGGAGGGGACAACACAAGAGACCCAGTACTTC
CSFMEGTTQETQYF
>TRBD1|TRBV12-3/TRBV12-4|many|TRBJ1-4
TGTGCCAGCAGCCGAAACAGGGGATTGGGCGAAAAACTGTTTTTT
CASSRNRGLGEKLFF
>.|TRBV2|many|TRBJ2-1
TGTGCCAGCAACATGGGCCTATACAATGAGCAGTTCTTC
CASNMGLYNEQFF
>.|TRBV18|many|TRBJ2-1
TGTGCCAGCTCACCAACAGATAACTACAATGAGCAGTTCTTC
CASSPTDNYNEQFF
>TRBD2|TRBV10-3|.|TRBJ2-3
TGTGCCATCAGTGACCCCCCCCGGGAGGGCACAGATACGCAGTATTTT
CAISDPPREGTDTQYF
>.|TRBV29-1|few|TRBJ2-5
TGCAGCGTTGAAGACGAGGGCCGGCCGGGAGAGACCCAGTACTTC
CSVEDEGRPGETQYF
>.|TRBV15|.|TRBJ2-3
TGTGCCACCAGCAGAGATCTCCAGGGCGCAGATACGCAGTATTTT
CATSRDLQGADTQYF
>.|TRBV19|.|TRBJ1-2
TGTGCCAGTAGTGTTCCGGGCCCCTATGGCTACACCTTC
CASSVPGPYGYTF
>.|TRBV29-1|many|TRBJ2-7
TGCAGCGTTGGTGACAGCTCCCACTACGAGCAGTACTTC
CSVGDSSHYEQYF
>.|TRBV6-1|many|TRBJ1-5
TGTGCCAGCAGCTCCGGGAGCTACAATCAGCCCCAGCATTTT
CASSSGSYNQPQHF
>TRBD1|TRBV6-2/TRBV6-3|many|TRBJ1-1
TGTGCCAGCAGCCCCTGGGTGGGACAGGGGAACACTGAAGCTTTCTTT
CASSPWVGQGNTEAFF
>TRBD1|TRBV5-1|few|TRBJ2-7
TGCGCCAGCAGCCCAATGACAGGGGATAGCTCCTACGAGCAGTACTTC
CASSPMTGDSSYEQYF
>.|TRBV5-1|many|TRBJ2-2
TGCGCCAGCAGCTTGGCCTCTAGGGTGAACACCGGGGAGCTGTTTTTT
CASSLASRVNTGELFF
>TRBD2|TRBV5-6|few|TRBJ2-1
TGTGCCAGCAGCTTGGAAGGTCGGGCCCGACTAGCGGGAGGCCAGGGTTTCTTC
CASSLEGRARLAGGQGFF
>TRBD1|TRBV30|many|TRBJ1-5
TGTGCCTGGAGTGGACGACAGGGTGGCCAGCCCCAGCATTTT
CAWSGRQGGQPQHF
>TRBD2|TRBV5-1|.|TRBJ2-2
TGCGCCAGCCTTCCGGGACTAGCGACCGGGGAGCTGTTTTTT
CASLPGLATGELFF
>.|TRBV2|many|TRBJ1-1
TGTGCCACCAGACGGGACGCGAACGCTGAAGCTTTCTTT
CATRRDANAEAFF
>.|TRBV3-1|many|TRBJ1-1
TGTGCCAGCAGCCAAGGGGCTACAGGGAACACTGAAGCTTTCTTT
CASSQGATGNTEAFF
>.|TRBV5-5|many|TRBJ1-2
TGTGCCAGCAGCTTGGTTCGGCAGGGGAGCCATGGCTACACCTTC
CASSLVRQGSHGYTF